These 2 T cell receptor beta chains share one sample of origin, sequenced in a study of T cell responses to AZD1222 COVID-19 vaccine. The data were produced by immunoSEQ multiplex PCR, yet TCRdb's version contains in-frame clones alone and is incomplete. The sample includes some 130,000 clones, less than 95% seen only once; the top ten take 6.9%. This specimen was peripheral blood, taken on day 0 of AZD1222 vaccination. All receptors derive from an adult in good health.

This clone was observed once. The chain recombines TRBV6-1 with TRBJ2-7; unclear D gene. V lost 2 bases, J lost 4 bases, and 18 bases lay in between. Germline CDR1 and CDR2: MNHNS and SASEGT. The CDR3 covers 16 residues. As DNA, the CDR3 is TGTGCCAGCAGTGAATTTGTAGGATGGTTAAGTTACGAGCAGTACTTC. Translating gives CASSEFVGWLSYEQYF.

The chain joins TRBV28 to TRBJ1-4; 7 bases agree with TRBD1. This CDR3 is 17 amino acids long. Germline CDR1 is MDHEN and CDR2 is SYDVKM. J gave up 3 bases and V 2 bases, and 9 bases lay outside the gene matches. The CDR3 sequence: CASSLDPRGQPNEKLFF. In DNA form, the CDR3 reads TGTGCCAGCAGTTTAGACCCCCGGGGACAGCCTAATGAAAAACTGTTTTTT.